This TCR beta chain came from a study of cytomegalovirus exposure and HLA in healthy donors. Regarding the study as a whole: Common viral pathogens (according to a later analysis) appeared linked to several of the most significant clusters. A later analysis showed HLA-associated TCR beta chains outstripping equally common others in clonal expansion. Earlier analysis found most TCR beta V segments productive about 87% or about 30% of the time.

A multiplex PCR was run with 60 Vbeta primers and 13 Jbeta primers. The repertoire was sequenced with immunoSEQ multiplex PCR; TCRdb's copy has only in-frame clones and lacks some. The sample shows about 130,000 clones, roughly four fifths of them seen only once. The ends were cut back, 1 base at V and 4 bases at J, with 7 bases in the middle. The CDR3 extends over 12 amino acids. Germline V CDR1 and CDR2: GTSNPN, SVGIG (reference sequence). As concerns this clone: Its matching antigen is unknown.

The chain uses TRBV30 and TRBJ1-2; D possibly corresponds to TRBD1 (5 bases). Sequencing was carried out using PBMCs. The source is a boy aged 2-15 years in good health and CMV-seronegative. This chain's CDR3 is CAWSAGLYGYTF. The CDR3, as DNA: TGTGCCTGGAGTGCGGGACTCTATGGCTACACCTTC.